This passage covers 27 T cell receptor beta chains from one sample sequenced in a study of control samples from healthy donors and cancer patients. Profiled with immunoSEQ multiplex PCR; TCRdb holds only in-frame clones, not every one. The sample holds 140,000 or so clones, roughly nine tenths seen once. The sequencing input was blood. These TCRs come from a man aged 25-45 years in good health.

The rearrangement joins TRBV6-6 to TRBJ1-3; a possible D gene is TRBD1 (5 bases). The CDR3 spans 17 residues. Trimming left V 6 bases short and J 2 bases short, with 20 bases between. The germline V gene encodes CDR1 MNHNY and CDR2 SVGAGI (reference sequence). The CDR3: CASSRASAGRAGNTIYF. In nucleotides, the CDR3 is TGTGCCAGCAGCCGAGCGTCGGCAGGGAGGGCTGGAAACACCATATATTTT.

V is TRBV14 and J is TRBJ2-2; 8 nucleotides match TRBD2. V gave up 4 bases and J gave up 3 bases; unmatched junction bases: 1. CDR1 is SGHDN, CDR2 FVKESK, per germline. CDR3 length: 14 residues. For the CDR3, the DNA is TGTGCCAGCAGCCCGGGAGGGGACACCGGGGAGCTGTTTTTT. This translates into CASSPGGDTGELFF.

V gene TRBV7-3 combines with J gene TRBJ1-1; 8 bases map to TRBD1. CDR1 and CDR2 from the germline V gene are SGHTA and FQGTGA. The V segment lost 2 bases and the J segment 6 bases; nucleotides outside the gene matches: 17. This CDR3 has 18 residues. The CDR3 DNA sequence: TGTGCCAGCAGCTTAGGTCCCCCACGGACTGACAGGGGCGCTGAAGCTTTCTTT. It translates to CASSLGPPRTDRGAEAFF.

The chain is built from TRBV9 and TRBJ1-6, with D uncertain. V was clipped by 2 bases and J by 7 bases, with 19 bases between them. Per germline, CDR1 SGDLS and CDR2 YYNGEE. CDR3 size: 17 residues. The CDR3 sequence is CASSVFSRASDNSPLHF. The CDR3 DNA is TGTGCCAGCAGCGTTTTTTCCAGAGCATCAGACAATTCACCCCTCCACTTT.

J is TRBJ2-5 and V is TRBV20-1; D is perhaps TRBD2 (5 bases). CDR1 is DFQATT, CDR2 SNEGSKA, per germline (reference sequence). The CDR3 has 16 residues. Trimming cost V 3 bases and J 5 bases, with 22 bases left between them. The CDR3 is CSASRAESRGGETQYF. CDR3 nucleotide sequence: TGCAGTGCTAGTCGGGCAGAAAGTCGGGGTGGGGAGACCCAGTACTTC.

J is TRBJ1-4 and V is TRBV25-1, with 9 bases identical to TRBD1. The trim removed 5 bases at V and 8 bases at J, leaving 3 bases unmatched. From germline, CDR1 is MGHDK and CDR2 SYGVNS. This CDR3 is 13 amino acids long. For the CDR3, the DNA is TGTGCCAGCAGTCGGACAGGGGCGGAAAAACTGTTTTTT. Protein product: CASSRTGAEKLFF.

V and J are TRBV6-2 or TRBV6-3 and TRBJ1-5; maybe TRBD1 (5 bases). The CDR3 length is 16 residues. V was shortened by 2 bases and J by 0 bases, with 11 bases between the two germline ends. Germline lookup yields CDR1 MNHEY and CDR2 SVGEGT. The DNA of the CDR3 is TGTGCCAGCAGTTACGGGGGTCTTAATAGCAATCAGCCCCAGCATTTT. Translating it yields CASSYGGLNSNQPQHF.

In DNA, the CDR3 is TGTGCCAGCAGCCCCGGGGACTCGTACACTGAAGCTTTCTTT. Its protein is CASSPGDSYTEAFF. J is TRBJ1-1 and V is TRBV6-5; tentatively, D is TRBD1 (5 bases). This CDR3 has 14 amino acids. V was clipped by 6 bases and J by 3 bases, with 14 bases between them. Germline-derived CDR1 and CDR2 are MNHEY and SVGAGI.

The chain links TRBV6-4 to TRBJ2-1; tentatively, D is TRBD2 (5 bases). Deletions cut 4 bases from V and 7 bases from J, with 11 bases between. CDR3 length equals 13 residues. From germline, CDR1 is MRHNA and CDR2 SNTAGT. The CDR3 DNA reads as TGTGCCAGCAGTGTAAGAACGGGGAATGAGCAGTTCTTC. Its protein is CASSVRTGNEQFF.

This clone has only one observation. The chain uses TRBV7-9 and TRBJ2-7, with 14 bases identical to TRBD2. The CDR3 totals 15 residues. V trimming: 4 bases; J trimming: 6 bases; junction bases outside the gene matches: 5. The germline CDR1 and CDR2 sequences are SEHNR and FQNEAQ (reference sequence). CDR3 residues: CASSSGLAGVGEQYF. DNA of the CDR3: TGTGCCAGCAGCTCGGGACTAGCGGGAGTCGGCGAGCAGTACTTC.

The DNA of the CDR3 is TGTGCCAGCAGCTTTCTCCAGGGGGTCGGTGGCGAGCAGTACTTC. Its protein is CASSFLQGVGGEQYF. The chain joins TRBV7-9 to TRBJ2-7; 7 nucleotides line up with TRBD1. Germline V CDR1 and CDR2: SEHNR, FQNEAQ (reference sequence). V lost 3 bases and J lost 6; bases outside the gene matches: 11. The CDR3 contains 15 residues. The variable domain in full, with the rest retrieved from reference TRBV7-9 and TRBJ2-7, is DTGVSQNPRHKITKRGQNVTFRCDPISEHNRLYWYRQTLGQGPEFLTYFQNEAQLEKSRLLSDRFSAERPKGSFSTLEIQRTEQGDSAMYLCASSFLQGVGGEQYFGPGTRLTVT.

In DNA, the CDR3 is TGTGCCACCAGCGGCCCCACAGGGACTCAAAGAGGCGGCTACACCTTC. It specifies CATSGPTGTQRGGYTF. This chain uses TRBV15 with TRBJ1-2; D is possibly TRBD1 (6 bases). Trimming pared 5 bases from V and 8 bases from J, leaving 24 bases between. The CDR3 length is 16 residues. Germline lookup yields CDR1 LNHNV and CDR2 YYDKDF (reference sequence).

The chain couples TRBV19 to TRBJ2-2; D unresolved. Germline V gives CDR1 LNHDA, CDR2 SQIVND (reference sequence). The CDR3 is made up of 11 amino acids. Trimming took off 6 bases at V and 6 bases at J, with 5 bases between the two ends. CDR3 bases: TGTGCCAGTAGCTCCCCCGGGGAGCTGTTTTTT. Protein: CASSSPGELFF.

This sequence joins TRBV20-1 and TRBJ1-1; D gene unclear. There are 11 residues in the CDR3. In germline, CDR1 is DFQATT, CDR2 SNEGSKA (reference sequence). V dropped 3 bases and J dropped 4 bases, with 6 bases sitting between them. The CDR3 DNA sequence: TGCAGTGCTAGTAAGAGCACTGAAGCTTTCTTT. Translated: CSASKSTEAFF.

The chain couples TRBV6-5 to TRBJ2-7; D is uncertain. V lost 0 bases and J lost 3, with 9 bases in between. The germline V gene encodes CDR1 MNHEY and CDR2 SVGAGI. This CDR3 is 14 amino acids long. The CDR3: CASSYSVQYYEQYF. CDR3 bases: TGTGCCAGCAGTTACTCGGTGCAGTACTACGAGCAGTACTTC.

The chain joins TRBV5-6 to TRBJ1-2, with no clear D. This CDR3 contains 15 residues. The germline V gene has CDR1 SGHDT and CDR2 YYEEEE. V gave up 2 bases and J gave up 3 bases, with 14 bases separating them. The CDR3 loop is CASSFKGTPHYGYTF. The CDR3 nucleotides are TGTGCCAGCAGCTTTAAGGGCACGCCTCACTATGGCTACACCTTC.

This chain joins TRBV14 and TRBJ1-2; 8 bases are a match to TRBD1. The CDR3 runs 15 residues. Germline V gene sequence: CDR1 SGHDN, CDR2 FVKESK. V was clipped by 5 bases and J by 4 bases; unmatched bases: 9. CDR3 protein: CASSATGGVSYGYTF. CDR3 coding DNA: TGTGCCAGCAGCGCTACAGGGGGGGTTAGCTATGGCTACACCTTC.

CDR3: CASRFPSLNTEAFF. The DNA of the CDR3 is TGTGCCAGTAGATTTCCGTCCTTGAACACTGAAGCTTTCTTT. This chain links TRBV19 with TRBJ1-1, with D unresolved. The CDR3 extends over 14 amino acids. Trimming took 6 bases from V and 0 from J, leaving 11 bases between them. Germline lookup yields CDR1 LNHDA and CDR2 SQIVND (reference sequence).

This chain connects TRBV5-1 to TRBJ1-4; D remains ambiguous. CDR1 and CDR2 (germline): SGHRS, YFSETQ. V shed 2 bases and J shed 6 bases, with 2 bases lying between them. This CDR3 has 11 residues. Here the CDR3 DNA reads TGCGCCAGCAGCTTCGATGAAAAACTGTTTTTT. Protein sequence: CASSFDEKLFF.

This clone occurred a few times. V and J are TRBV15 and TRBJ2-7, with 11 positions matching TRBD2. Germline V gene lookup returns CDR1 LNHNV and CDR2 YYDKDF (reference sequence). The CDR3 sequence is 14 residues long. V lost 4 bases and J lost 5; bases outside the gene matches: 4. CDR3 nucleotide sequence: TGTGCCACCAGCACCCGGACTAGCGGGCACGAGCAGTACTTC. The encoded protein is CATSTRTSGHEQYF.

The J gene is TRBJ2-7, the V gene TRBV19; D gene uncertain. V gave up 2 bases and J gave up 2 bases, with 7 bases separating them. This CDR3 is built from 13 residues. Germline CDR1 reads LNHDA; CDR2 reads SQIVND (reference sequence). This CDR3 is CASSITPTYEQYF. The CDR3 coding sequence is TGTGCCAGTAGTATAACCCCAACCTACGAGCAGTACTTC.

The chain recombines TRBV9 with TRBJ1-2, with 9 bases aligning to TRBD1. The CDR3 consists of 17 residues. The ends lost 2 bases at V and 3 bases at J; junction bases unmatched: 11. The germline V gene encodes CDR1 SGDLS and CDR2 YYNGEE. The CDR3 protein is CASSVSEGTGRDYGYTF. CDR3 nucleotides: TGTGCCAGCAGCGTCTCCGAAGGGACAGGGAGAGACTATGGCTACACCTTC.

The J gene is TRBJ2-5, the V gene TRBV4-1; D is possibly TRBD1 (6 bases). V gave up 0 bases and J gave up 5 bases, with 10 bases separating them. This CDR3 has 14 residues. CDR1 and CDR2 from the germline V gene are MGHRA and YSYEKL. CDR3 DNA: TGCGCCAGCAGCCAAGATCTGAGGGGGGAGACCCAGTACTTC. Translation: CASSQDLRGETQYF.

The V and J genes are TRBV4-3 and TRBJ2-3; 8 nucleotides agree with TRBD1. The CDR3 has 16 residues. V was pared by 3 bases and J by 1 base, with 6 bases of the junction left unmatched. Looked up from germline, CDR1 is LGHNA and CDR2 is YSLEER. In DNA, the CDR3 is TGCGCCAGCAGCCAGGCCGGGACAGGAGGCACAGATACGCAGTATTTT. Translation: CASSQAGTGGTDTQYF.

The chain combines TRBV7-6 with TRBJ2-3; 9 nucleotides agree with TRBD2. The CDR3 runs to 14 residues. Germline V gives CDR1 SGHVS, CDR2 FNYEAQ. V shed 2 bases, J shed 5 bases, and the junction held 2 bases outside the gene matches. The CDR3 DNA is TGTGCCAGCAGCTTAAGCGGGGGGAGAGATACGCAGTATTTT. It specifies CASSLSGGRDTQYF.

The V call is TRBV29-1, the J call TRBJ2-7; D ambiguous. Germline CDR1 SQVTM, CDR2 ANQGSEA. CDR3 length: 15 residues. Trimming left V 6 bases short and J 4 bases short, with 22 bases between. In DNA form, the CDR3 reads TGCAGCGTCCGACCGGTGGCCCCACACGGATACGAGCAGTACTTC. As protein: CSVRPVAPHGYEQYF.

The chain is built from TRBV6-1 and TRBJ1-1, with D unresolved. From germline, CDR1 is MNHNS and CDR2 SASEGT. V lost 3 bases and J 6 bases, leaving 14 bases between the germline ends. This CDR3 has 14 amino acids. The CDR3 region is CASSEVMAGPEAFF. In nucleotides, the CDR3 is TGTGCCAGCAGTGAGGTGATGGCAGGTCCTGAAGCTTTCTTT.